This TCR beta chain was recovered during a study of T cell changes during pregnancy in multiple sclerosis. The CDR3 has 17 residues. Trimming took off 6 bases at V and 0 bases at J, with 18 bases between the two ends. The V gene's germline CDR1 is KGHSH and CDR2 LQKENI. The assay was immunoSEQ multiplex PCR, and TCRdb's table has in-frame clones only and misses some. In the table there are tens of thousands of clones, under 90% of which are singletons. The sequence derives from a female donor in good health, enrolled as a control in a pregnancy study. Sample: peripheral blood, taken after pregnancy. This sequence joins TRBV18 and TRBJ1-3, with D possibly being TRBD1 (6 bases). CDR3 bases: TGTGCCAGCTCCCCGATTGGGAACAGGGCCTCTGGAAACACCATATATTTT. Residues: CASSPIGNRASGNTIYF.